This T cell receptor beta chain was captured in a study of T-cell memory formation after mild COVID-19. As regards this clonotype: Its antigen is as yet unknown.

V dropped 6 bases and J dropped 0 bases, with 6 bases sitting between them. There are 14 residues in the CDR3. The germline V gene has CDR1 SEHNR and CDR2 FQNEAQ (reference sequence). Study-level points and caveats: Proof of SARS-CoV-2 specificity was absent for the second-wave clones that crested on day 37. There was a balanced CD4/CD8 profile in clones contracting day 15 to 85, and later expanders leaned CD4+.

TCRdb ran MiXCR on the 5' RACE reads and lists one entry per CDR3 protein. Of 300,000 to 400,000 distinct CDR3 sequences listed, around 20% are singletons. The sample comprised PBMCs or a T cell subset sorted from them (not recorded which). This rearrangement joins TRBV7-9 to TRBJ2-6; D not certain. The sequence was obtained from an adult woman who had mild COVID-19 (a few samples of this study predate the infection). Cell type and time point are not known. This CDR3 is CASSIGSGANVLTF. The CDR3 DNA reads as TGTGCCAGCAGTATAGGCTCTGGGGCCAACGTCCTGACTTTC. Complete variable domain (other parts from reference TRBV7-9 and TRBJ2-6): DTGVSQNPRHKITKRGQNVTFRCDPISEHNRLYWYRQTLGQGPEFLTYFQNEAQLEKSRLLSDRFSAERPKGSFSTLEIQRTEQGDSAMYLCASSIGSGANVLTFGAGSRLTVL.